The entry below gives a single T cell receptor beta chain sequence along with its context. J gave up 0 bases and V 4 bases, and 6 bases lay outside the gene matches. Germline V gene data show CDR1 as SGHAT and CDR2 as FQNNGV. The CDR3 has 15 amino acids. The data are from a study of technical replicates of blood from a few donors. The table came from immunoSEQ multiplex PCR; TCRdb's copy has only in-frame clones and leaves some out. The repertoire holds about 70,000 clones, with almost 98% as singletons. This clonotype originated in a human donor in good health. The chain employs TRBV11-2 and TRBJ2-7; TRBD1 aligns across 7 bases. Source material: T cells isolated from PBMCs. The CDR3 nucleotides are TGTGCCAGCAGCTCCATCCGGGACAGCTCCTACGAGCAGTACTTC. It translates to CASSSIRDSSYEQYF.